This TCR beta chain was recorded in a study of T cells after yellow fever vaccination. Across the whole study: Fractions low in cell number were prepared with SMART-Seq v4 Ultra Low Input.

5'RACE template switching added a universal primer site and UMIs to TCR cDNA. From the 5' RACE reads, TCRdb called clonotypes with MiXCR, one entry per CDR3 protein. The sample shows around 320,000 distinct CDR3 sequences, around 4.5% of them seen only once. This CDR3 contains 11 residues. Germline CDR1 MNHNS, CDR2 SASEGT. V gave up 6 bases and J gave up 2 bases, with 5 bases separating them. The chain employs TRBV6-1 and TRBJ2-7, with D possibly TRBD1 on 5 matching bases. The material sequenced was PBMCs, taken 15 days after the yellow fever booster vaccination. This TCR derives from a man younger than 35 who received the YFV17D yellow fever vaccine. CDR3 amino acids: CASSRAYEQYV. DNA for the CDR3: TGTGCCAGCAGCAGGGCCTACGAGCAGTACGTC.